This TCR beta chain was captured in a study of T cell clonotyping in hematopoietic cell transplantation. Overall study context: Pretransplant recipient samples were taken after cytoreduction. General study points: Graft donor and pretransplant recipient Inverse Simpson Index values predicted broader posttransplant TCR diversity.

Points on this clone: Its specificity is not known.

Libraries were prepared by immunoSEQ multiplex PCR; TCRdb keeps only in-frame clonotypes and omits some of them. The table has about 69,000 clones, almost 97% seen once. Regarding time point: recipient sample about 28 days before transplant, after cytoreduction. The receptor was derived from a woman aged 50 to 60 with acute myeloid leukemia. Some clones in this sample may be carry-over from other donors' samples. The material sequenced was peripheral blood mononuclear cells, taken before stem cell transplant.

The CDR3 is CASSVVSGLGGYTF. For the CDR3, the DNA is TGTGCCAGCAGCGTAGTATCAGGGTTAGGTGGCTACACCTTC. V gene TRBV9 combines with J gene TRBJ1-2; D may be TRBD1 (5 bases). The V end lost 0 bases, the J end lost 7 bases, and 13 bases lay between the germline ends. Germline V gene data show CDR1 as SGDLS and CDR2 as YYNGEE. The CDR3 covers 14 residues.